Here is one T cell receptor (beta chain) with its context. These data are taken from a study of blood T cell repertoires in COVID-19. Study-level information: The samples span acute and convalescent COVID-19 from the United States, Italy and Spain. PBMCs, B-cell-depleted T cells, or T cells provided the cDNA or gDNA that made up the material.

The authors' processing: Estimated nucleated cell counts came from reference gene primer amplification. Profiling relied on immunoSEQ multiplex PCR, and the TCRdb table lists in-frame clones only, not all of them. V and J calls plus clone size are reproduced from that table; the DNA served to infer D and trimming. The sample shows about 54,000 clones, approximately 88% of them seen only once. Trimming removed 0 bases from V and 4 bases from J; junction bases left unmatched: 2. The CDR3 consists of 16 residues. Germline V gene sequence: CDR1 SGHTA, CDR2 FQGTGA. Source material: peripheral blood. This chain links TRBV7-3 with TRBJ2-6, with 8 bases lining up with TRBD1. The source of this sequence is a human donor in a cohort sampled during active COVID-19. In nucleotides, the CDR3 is TGTGCCAGCAGCTTAACTCAGGGGGCCGGGGCCAACGTCCTGACTTTC. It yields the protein CASSLTQGAGANVLTF. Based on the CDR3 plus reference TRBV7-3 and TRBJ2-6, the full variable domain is GAGVSQTPSNKVTEKGKYVELRCDPISGHTALYWYRQSLGQGPEFLIYFQGTGAADDSGLPNDRFFAVRPEGSVSTLKIQRTERGDSAVYLCASSLTQGAGANVLTFGAGSRLTVL.